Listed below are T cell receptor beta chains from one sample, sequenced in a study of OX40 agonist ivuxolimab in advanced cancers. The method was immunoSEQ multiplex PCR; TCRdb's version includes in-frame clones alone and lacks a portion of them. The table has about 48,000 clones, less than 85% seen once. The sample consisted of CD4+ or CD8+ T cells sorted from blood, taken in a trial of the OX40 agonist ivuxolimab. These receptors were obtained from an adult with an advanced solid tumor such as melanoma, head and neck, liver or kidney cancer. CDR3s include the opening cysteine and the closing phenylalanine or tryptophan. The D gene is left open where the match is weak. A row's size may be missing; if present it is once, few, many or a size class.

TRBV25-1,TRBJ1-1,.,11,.,CASKRYTEAFF,TGTGCCAGCAAACGCTACACCGAAGCTTTCTTT
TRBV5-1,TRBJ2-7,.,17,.,CASSLVGGLYSSYEQYF,TGCGCCAGCAGCTTGGTCGGAGGACTGTACAGCTCCTACGAGCAGTACTTC
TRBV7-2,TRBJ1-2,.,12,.,CASSPLPYGYTF,TGTGCCAGCAGCCCACTTCCTTATGGCTACACCTTC
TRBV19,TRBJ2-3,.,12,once,CATRGGADTQYF,TGTGCCACCAGGGGCGGGGCGGATACGCAGTATTTT
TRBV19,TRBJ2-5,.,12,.,CASRDGLETQYF,TGTGCCAGTAGGGATGGATTGGAGACCCAGTACTTC
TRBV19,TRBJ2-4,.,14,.,CASGTNIAKNIQYF,TGTGCCAGTGGGACAAACATAGCCAAAAACATTCAGTACTTC
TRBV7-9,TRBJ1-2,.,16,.,CASSPKTELTNYGYTF,TGTGCCAGCAGCCCAAAGACAGAACTAACTAACTATGGCTACACCTTC
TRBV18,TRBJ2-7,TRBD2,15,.,CASSPFPGGVYEQYF,TGTGCCAGCTCACCGTTTCCGGGAGGGGTCTACGAGCAGTACTTC
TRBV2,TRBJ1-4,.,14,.,CASTIVPTGEKLFF,TGTGCCAGCACCATTGTCCCCACGGGTGAAAAACTGTTTTTT
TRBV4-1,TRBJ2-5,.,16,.,CASSQDSGAYQETQYF,TGCGCCAGCAGCCAAGATTCAGGAGCATACCAAGAGACCCAGTACTTC
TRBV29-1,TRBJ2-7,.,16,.,CSVGSGGGRLSYEQYF,TGCAGCGTTGGGAGTGGAGGGGGCCGACTCTCCTACGAGCAGTACTTC
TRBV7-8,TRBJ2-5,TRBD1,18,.,CASSPRPGQGRAGETQYF,TGTGCCAGCAGCCCCCGCCCCGGACAGGGGAGGGCTGGAGAGACCCAGTACTTC
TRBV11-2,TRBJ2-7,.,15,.,CASSPGPSIRLEQYF,TGTGCCAGCAGCCCCGGACCCTCTATCCGCCTCGAGCAGTACTTC
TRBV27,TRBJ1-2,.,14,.,CAGEEAVRRRGYTF,TGTGCCGGTGAAGAGGCAGTCCGTAGACGTGGCTACACCTTC
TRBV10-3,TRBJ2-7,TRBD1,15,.,CAISEPRTGLGEQYF,TGTGCCATCAGTGAGCCTCGGACAGGGTTGGGCGAGCAGTACTTC
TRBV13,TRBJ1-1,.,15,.,CASRFGRESDTEAFF,TGTGCCAGCAGATTCGGCAGGGAATCGGACACTGAAGCTTTCTTT